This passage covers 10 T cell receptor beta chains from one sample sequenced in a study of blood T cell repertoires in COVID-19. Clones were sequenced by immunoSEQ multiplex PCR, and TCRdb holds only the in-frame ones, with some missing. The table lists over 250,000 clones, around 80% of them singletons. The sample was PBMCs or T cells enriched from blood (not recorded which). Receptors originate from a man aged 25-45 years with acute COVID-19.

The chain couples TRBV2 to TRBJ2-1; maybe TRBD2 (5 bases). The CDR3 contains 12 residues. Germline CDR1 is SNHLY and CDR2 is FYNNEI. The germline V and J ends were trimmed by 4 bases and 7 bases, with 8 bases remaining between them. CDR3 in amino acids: CASSGTLNEQFF. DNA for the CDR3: TGTGCCAGCAGTGGGACTTTAAATGAGCAGTTCTTC.

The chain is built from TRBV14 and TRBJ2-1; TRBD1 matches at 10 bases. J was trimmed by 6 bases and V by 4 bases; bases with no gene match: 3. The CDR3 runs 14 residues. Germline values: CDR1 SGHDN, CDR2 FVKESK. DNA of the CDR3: TGTGCCAGCAGCCTCGGACAGGGGGTCAATGAGCAGTTCTTC. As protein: CASSLGQGVNEQFF. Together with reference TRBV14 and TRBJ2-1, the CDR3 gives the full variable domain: EAGVTQFPSHSVIEKGQTVTLRCDPISGHDNLYWYRRVMGKEIKFLLHFVKESKQDESGMPNNRFLAERTGGTYSTLKVQPAELEDSGVYFCASSLGQGVNEQFFGPGTRLTVL.

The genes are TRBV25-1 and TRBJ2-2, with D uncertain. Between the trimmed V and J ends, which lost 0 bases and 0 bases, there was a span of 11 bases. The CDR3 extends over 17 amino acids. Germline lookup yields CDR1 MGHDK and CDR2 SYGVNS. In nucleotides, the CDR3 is TGTGCCAGCAGTGAATACCGTGGCAGTCCGAACACCGGGGAGCTGTTTTTT. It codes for CASSEYRGSPNTGELFF.

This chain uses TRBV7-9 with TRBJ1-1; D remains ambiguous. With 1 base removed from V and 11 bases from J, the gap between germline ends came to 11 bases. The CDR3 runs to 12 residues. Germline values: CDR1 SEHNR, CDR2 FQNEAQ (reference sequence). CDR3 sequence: CASSLVQLGAFF. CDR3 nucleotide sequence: TGTGCCAGCAGCTTAGTACAGCTTGGGGCTTTCTTT.

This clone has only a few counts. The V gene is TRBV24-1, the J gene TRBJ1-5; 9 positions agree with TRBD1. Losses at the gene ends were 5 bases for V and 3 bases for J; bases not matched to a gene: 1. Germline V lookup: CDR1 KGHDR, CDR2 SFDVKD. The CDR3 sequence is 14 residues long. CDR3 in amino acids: CATSGDRDNQPQHF. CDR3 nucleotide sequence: TGTGCCACCAGTGGGGACAGGGACAATCAGCCCCAGCATTTT.

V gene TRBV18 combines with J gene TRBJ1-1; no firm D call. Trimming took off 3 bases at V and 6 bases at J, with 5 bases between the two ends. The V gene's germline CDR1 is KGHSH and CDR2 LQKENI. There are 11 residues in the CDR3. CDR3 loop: CASSPSAEAFF. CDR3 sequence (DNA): TGTGCCAGCTCACCTTCGGCTGAAGCTTTCTTT.

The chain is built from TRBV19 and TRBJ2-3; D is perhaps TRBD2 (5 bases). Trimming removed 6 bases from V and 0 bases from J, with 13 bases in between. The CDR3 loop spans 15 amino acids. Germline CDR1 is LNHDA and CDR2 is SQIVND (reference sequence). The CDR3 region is CASRPGGSSTDTQYF. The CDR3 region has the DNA TGTGCCAGTAGGCCCGGAGGCAGTAGCACAGATACGCAGTATTTT.

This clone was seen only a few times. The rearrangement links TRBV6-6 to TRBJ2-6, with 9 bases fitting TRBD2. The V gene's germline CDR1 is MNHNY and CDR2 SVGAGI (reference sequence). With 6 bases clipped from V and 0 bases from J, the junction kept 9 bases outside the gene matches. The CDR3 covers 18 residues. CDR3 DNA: TGTGCCAGCAGCCGAAGACTAGCGGTTAACTCTGGGGCCAACGTCCTGACTTTC. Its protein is CASSRRLAVNSGANVLTF.

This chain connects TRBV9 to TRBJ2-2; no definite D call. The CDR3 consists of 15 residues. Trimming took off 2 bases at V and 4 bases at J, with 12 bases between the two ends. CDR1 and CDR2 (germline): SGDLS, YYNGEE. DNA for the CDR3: TGTGCCAGCAGCGTTAGCAGATTTCTCACCGGGGAGCTGTTTTTT. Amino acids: CASSVSRFLTGELFF.

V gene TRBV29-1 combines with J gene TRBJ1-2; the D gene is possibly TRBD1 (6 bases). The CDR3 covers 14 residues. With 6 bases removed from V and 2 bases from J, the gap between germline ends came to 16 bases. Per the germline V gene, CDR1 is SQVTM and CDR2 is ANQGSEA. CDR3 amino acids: CSVAGAGANYGYTF. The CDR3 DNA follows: TGCAGCGTCGCAGGGGCAGGGGCCAACTATGGCTACACCTTC. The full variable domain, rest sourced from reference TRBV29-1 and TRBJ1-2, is SAVISQKPSRDICQRGTSLTIQCQVDSQVTMMFWYRQQPGQSLTLIATANQGSEATYESGFVIDKFPISRPNLTFSTLTVSNMSPEDSSIYLCSVAGAGANYGYTFGSGTRLTVV.